The sequence of this T cell receptor (beta chain) was determined in a study of blood T cell repertoires in COVID-19. Study-level information: Samples of COVID-19 (acute and convalescent) were obtained from the United States, Italy and Spain. Sources were T cells, B-cell-depleted T cells, or PBMCs; the material itself was cDNA or gDNA.

Original processing methods: Amplification from reference gene primers served as the basis for estimated nucleated cell counts. The assay was immunoSEQ multiplex PCR, and TCRdb's table has in-frame clones only and misses some. V and J calls and clone size are as listed in that table; D and trimming were resolved from the DNA. The table includes about 230,000 clones, approximately 83% detected once. This CDR3 has 14 residues. CDR1 and CDR2 from the germline V gene are SGHNT and YENEEA. V dropped 5 bases and J dropped 5 bases, with 12 bases sitting between them. The genes are TRBV11-3 and TRBJ2-2; perhaps TRBD1 as D (5 bases). What was sequenced was peripheral blood. The TCR sequence derives from a woman aged 45-60 years with acute or convalescent COVID-19. The CDR3 bases are TGTGCCAGCAGCCAATCAGGGAAGACCGGGGAGCTGTTTTTT. Translated, it gives CASSQSGKTGELFF.